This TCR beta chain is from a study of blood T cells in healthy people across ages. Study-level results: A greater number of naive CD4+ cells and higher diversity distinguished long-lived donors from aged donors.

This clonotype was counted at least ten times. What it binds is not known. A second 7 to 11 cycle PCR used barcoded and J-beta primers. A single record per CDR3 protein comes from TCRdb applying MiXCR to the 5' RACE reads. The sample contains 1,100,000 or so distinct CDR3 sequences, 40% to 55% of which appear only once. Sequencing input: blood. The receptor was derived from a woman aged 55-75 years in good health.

Written as DNA, the CDR3 is TGCAGCGGGCGGATGCTGATCACAGATACGCAGTATTTT. This translates into CSGRMLITDTQYF. The rearrangement links TRBV29-1 to TRBJ2-3; D unclear. Germline CDR1 reads SQVTM; CDR2 reads ANQGSEA. The V end lost 7 bases, the J end lost 2 bases, and 13 bases lay between the germline ends. CDR3 length equals 13 residues.